This TCR beta chain stems from a study of STAT5B mutations in CD4+ large granular lymphocyte leukemia (dated by TCRdb to 2022 to 2024). Study-level background: Among healthy controls, the CDR3 'QG' motif was associated with a particular HLA allele. TCRbeta repertoires of CD4+ T-cell large granular lymphocyte leukemia patients were compared with those of healthy blood donors. Flow cytometry performed on FACSCanto II or FACSVerse showed that the purified fractions had more than 95% purity among lymphocytes.

The full study reports these points: Main leukemic clonotypes were private to each patient, although roughly 25% appeared at low frequency in other patients' non-leukemic repertoires. CD4-sorted patient repertoires appeared more clonal than healthy CD4+ repertoires, and this difference persisted after removing the putative leukemic clones. TRBV06-family usage was enriched among the top patient clones (8/27) compared with healthy controls (2/35). The data were not HLA-matched, and the higher clonality in CD4+ T-LGLL than in CD8+ T-LGLL could be due to the relatively small sample size.

CDR1 SQVTM and CDR2 ANQGSEA were looked up in the germline V gene. Inclusive of the bounding cysteine and phenylalanine, the CDR3 is 14 residues long. The only DNA kept is the CDR3, 42 bases in frame from the first base. V was cut back by 5 bases and J by 3 bases, leaving a gap of 14 bases between them. The immunoSEQ assay at survey resolution was used to sequence TCRbeta rearrangements from genomic DNA. Turning to the authors' computational methods: In the TCR sequencing data, the lowest productive clonotype frequency that could be detected was 2.59 x 10-5. Only productive TCRbeta rearrangements, defined as complete and in-frame sequences, were included in the analyses. Simpson clonality, calculated in the immunoSEQ Analyzer version 3.0, was used as the measure of sample clonality. Clones were grouped by frequency into very rare, small, medium, large (1-20%) or hyperexpanded (>20%) categories. OLGA 1.2.3 estimated generation probabilities, VDJtools produced V-gene circos plots, VDJdb was queried for specificities, and GLIPH identified CDR3 motifs. TCRdb took this table from immuneACCESS and kept in-frame rearrangements with V and J called. Such tables lack part of the clones; where checked against another copy, unresolved V genes explain under half of the gap, and the rest is unexplained. V, J and clone size reflect that table, while D and trimming were determined from the DNA. The sample table holds tens of thousands of clones, of which around 73% were seen once. In total, the top ten clones hold just over 2.5% of the sample.

Healthy controls were 37 blood donors whose buffy coats came from the Finnish Red Cross blood service. All TCR-sequenced material derived from peripheral blood: patient blood samples and healthy donor buffy coats. Peripheral blood mononuclear cells were isolated by Ficoll-Hypaque gradient centrifugation. For the healthy controls, CD4+ cells were obtained from buffy coats by magnetic purification. Genomic DNA was extracted using the Gentra Puregene Cell and Tissue kit, and a Qubit 2.0 fluorometer was used to quantify it. To note about this clone: Its antigen has not been determined. Base qualities are not at hand, and no much larger clone is one base apart.

This receptor chain uses TRBV29-1 and TRBJ2-1; TRBD1 could be the D gene, as 5 bases match. Sequencing was carried out using CD4+ T cells from blood buffy coats. The sequence derives from a human donor in good health. The sequenced DNA is TGCAGCGTTTCTAGGGGAACTAACTACAATGAGCAGTTCTTC. The translation is CSVSRGTNYNEQFF.